These T cell receptor beta chains were read from a single sample in a study of T cell responses to AZD1222 COVID-19 vaccine. Sequencing was performed with immunoSEQ multiplex PCR; in TCRdb, only in-frame clones are kept and a portion is missing. The sample records 100,000 to 150,000 clones, around 90% being singletons. The sample here was peripheral blood, taken 28 days after the second AZD1222 dose. Source of these receptors: an adult who received the AZD1222 COVID-19 vaccine. CDR3s include the opening cysteine and the closing phenylalanine or tryptophan. D genes are given only for firm matches. Rows give clone size only sometimes, using once, few, many, or a class for an expanded clone.

NA,NA,TRBJ2-5,TRBV7-7,CASSIGTSETQYF,TGTGCTAGCAGCATAGGGACATCAGAGACCCAGTACTTC
TRBD1,NA,TRBJ2-1,TRBV12-5,CASGSLTGRSYNEQFF,TGTGCTAGTGGTTCTCTGACAGGGAGATCCTACAATGAGCAGTTCTTC
NA,few,TRBJ2-3,TRBV2,CASRRGFGTDTQYF,TGTGCCAGCCGGAGGGGGTTCGGCACAGATACGCAGTATTTT
TRBD1,NA,TRBJ2-3,TRBV29-1,CSVWTGSDTQYF,TGCAGCGTGTGGACAGGGAGCGATACGCAGTATTTT
NA,NA,TRBJ1-1,TRBV29-1,CSVESIAGATEAFF,TGCAGCGTTGAGTCCATCGCAGGGGCCACTGAAGCTTTCTTT
NA,NA,TRBJ2-3,TRBV15,CATSGVYSDTQYF,TGTGCCACCAGCGGAGTATACTCGGATACGCAGTATTTT
NA,NA,TRBJ1-1,TRBV3-1/TRBV3-2,CASSPQGNTEAFF,TGTGCCAGCAGCCCACAGGGAAACACTGAAGCTTTCTTT
TRBD2,once,TRBJ2-3,TRBV7-9,CASSHWGGEDTQYF,TGTGCCAGCAGCCACTGGGGAGGGGAAGATACGCAGTATTTT
NA,NA,TRBJ2-5,TRBV7-8,CASSSYRGRQETQYF,TGTGCCAGCAGCTCCTATCGGGGCAGGCAAGAGACCCAGTACTTC
TRBD2,NA,TRBJ2-1,TRBV7-9,CASSPILAAYNEQFF,TGTGCCAGCAGCCCTATACTAGCGGCATACAATGAGCAGTTCTTC
NA,NA,TRBJ2-3,TRBV7-9,CASSPRTDTQYF,TGTGCCAGCAGCCCCCGCACAGATACGCAGTATTTT
NA,NA,TRBJ2-7,TRBV19,CASSIVGRGSYEQYF,TGTGCCAGTAGTATAGTGGGCCGGGGGAGCTACGAGCAGTACTTC
TRBD2,NA,TRBJ2-1,TRBV7-7,CASSSGLAGLNEQFF,TGTGCTAGCAGCTCGGGACTAGCGGGACTAAATGAGCAGTTCTTC
TRBD2,NA,TRBJ2-1,TRBV24-1,CATSDSLGTSGGSSYNEQFF,TGTGCCACCAGTGATTCCCTAGGGACTAGCGGGGGGAGCTCCTACAATGAGCAGTTCTTC
NA,NA,TRBJ1-4,TRBV18,CASSPAEHEKLFF,TGTGCCAGCTCACCAGCAGAACATGAAAAACTGTTTTTT
NA,NA,TRBJ1-1,TRBV7-9,CASSFLTYAFF,TGTGCCAGCAGCTTTTTGACGTATGCTTTCTTT
NA,NA,TRBJ2-3,TRBV5-6,CASSLDLDTQYF,TGTGCCAGCAGCTTGGACTTGGATACGCAGTATTTT
NA,NA,TRBJ1-4,TRBV12-3/TRBV12-4,CASSSRSNEKLFF,TGTGCCAGCAGTTCCCGGAGTAATGAAAAACTGTTTTTT
NA,once,TRBJ1-1,TRBV19,CASSTQSGVPNTEAFF,TGTGCCAGTAGTACCCAGTCCGGGGTCCCCAACACTGAAGCTTTCTTT
NA,NA,TRBJ1-3,TRBV28,CASSLTALSGNTIYF,TGTGCCAGCAGTTTAACAGCCCTCTCTGGAAACACCATATATTTT
NA,NA,TRBJ1-4,TRBV6-1,CASSEGGGGSNEKLFF,TGTGCCAGCAGTGAAGGCGGCGGCGGATCTAATGAAAAACTGTTTTTT
NA,NA,TRBJ1-1,TRBV30,CAWSPPWTMGTEAFF,TGTGCCTGGAGCCCTCCGTGGACCATGGGCACTGAAGCTTTCTTT
NA,NA,TRBJ2-4,TRBV6-5,CASSYSGQLAKNIQYF,TGTGCCAGCAGTTACTCCGGGCAGCTAGCCAAAAACATTCAGTACTTC
NA,NA,TRBJ2-3,TRBV5-1,CASSLGREGAGTDTQYF,TGCGCCAGCAGCTTGGGGAGGGAAGGGGCGGGCACAGATACGCAGTATTTT
NA,NA,TRBJ1-1,TRBV6-5,CASSLGRASAEAFF,TGTGCCAGCAGCCTCGGACGGGCAAGCGCTGAAGCTTTCTTT
NA,few,TRBJ1-3,TRBV30,CAWSVRQTIYF,TGTGCCTGGAGTGTTCGGCAGACCATATATTTT
TRBD2,NA,TRBJ2-3,TRBV9,CASSLSGASTDTQYF,TGTGCCAGCAGCTTAAGCGGGGCTAGCACAGATACGCAGTATTTT
TRBD1,NA,TRBJ1-6,TRBV6-5,CASRPRTGDSPLHF,TGTGCCAGCAGACCCCGGACAGGAGACTCACCCCTCCACTTT